Below are 11 T cell receptor beta chains sequenced from a single sample in a study of T-cell memory formation after mild COVID-19. MiXCR was run by TCRdb on the 5' RACE reads, yielding one entry per CDR3 protein. The profile covers 90,000 to 120,000 distinct CDR3 sequences, with approximately 15% appearing a single time and 39% taken by the ten largest. The sample consisted of PBMCs or a T cell subset sorted from them (not recorded which). The source of these receptors is a man aged 18-30 years who had mild COVID-19 (a few samples of this study predate the infection). Cell type and time point are not known.

The sample holds a few counts of this clonotype. In DNA form, the CDR3 reads TGTGCCAGCAGCCAAGATCAGGAGGGTTATCAGCCCCAGCATTTT. Translated: CASSQDQEGYQPQHF. The J gene is TRBJ1-5, the V gene TRBV4-2; D is uncertain. Germline V gene sequence: CDR1 LGHNA, CDR2 YNFKEQ. The CDR3 sequence is 15 residues long. V shed 0 bases and J shed 5 bases, with 11 bases lying between them.

V usage is TRBV28 and J usage is TRBJ2-3; 12 bases agree with TRBD2. Germline assignment: CDR1 MDHEN and CDR2 SYDVKM. The trim removed 4 bases at V and 3 bases at J, leaving 2 bases unmatched. The CDR3 totals 15 residues. CDR3 sequence (DNA): TGTGCCAGCAGTTATGGACTAGCGGGGACAGATACGCAGTATTTT. Protein product: CASSYGLAGTDTQYF.

This clonotype was detected ten times or more. The chain has TRBV19 and TRBJ2-2; D possibly corresponds to TRBD2 (5 bases). This CDR3 has 15 amino acids. V lost 6 bases and J 3 bases, leaving 14 bases between the germline ends. Germline lookup yields CDR1 LNHDA and CDR2 SQIVND (reference sequence). The CDR3 DNA follows: TGTGCCAGTAGATCCCTGCCCGGGGACACCGGGGAGCTGTTTTTT. This translates into CASRSLPGDTGELFF.

The rearrangement joins TRBV7-2 to TRBJ2-5; D is perhaps TRBD1 or TRBD2 (6 bases each). The V end lost 5 bases, the J end lost 5 bases, and 27 bases lay between the germline ends. The CDR3 consists of 18 residues. Germline-derived CDR1 and CDR2 are SGHTA and FQGNSA. The CDR3 spells CASSPGPGAGWVRETQYF. Here the CDR3 DNA reads TGTGCCAGCAGCCCGGGGCCAGGGGCGGGATGGGTACGGGAGACCCAGTACTTC.

The rearrangement joins TRBV27 to TRBJ2-5; 8 bases match TRBD1. There are 14 residues in the CDR3. Germline CDR1 reads MNHEY; CDR2 reads SMNVEV (reference sequence). The V gene end was trimmed by 6 bases and the J gene end by 1 base; junction bases not matched to a gene: 4. CDR3 region: CASSTGTGQETQYF. CDR3 nucleotide sequence: TGTGCCAGCAGCACTGGGACAGGCCAAGAGACCCAGTACTTC.

This clonotype was found a few times. V gene TRBV7-9 combines with J gene TRBJ2-7, with TRBD1 as a possible D gene (6 bases). CDR3 size: 10 residues. Germline V gene lookup returns CDR1 SEHNR and CDR2 FQNEAQ (reference sequence). Here the CDR3 reads CASSCRGGDV. CDR3 coding DNA: TGTGCCAGCAGTTGCAGGGGTGGGGACGTC.

This chain joins TRBV27 and TRBJ1-5; D gene ambiguous. Germline values: CDR1 MNHEY, CDR2 SMNVEV (reference sequence). Trimming removed 2 bases from V and 3 bases from J, with 8 bases in between. The CDR3 extends over 14 amino acids. CDR3: CASSLQAHNQPQHF. CDR3 DNA: TGTGCCAGCAGTTTACAGGCCCACAATCAGCCCCAGCATTTT.

This clonotype was counted at least ten times. This chain links TRBV4-3 with TRBJ2-1, with unresolved D. Germline V gene data show CDR1 as LGHNA and CDR2 as YSLEER. This CDR3 is built from 13 residues. V was clipped by 1 base and J by 4 bases, with 5 bases between them. In DNA form, the CDR3 reads TGCGCCAGCAGCCAAGTACCTTACAATGAGCAGTTCTTC. It encodes CASSQVPYNEQFF.

V is TRBV6-2 or TRBV6-3 and J is TRBJ2-2; possibly TRBD1 for D (6 bases). The ends were cut back, 5 bases at V and 0 bases at J, with 19 bases in the middle. The CDR3 contains 18 residues. CDR1 and CDR2 from the germline V gene are MNHEY and SVGEGT. The CDR3 loop reads CASSADSIRGPNTGELFF. In DNA form, the CDR3 reads TGTGCCAGCAGTGCGGATTCTATCAGGGGCCCGAACACCGGGGAGCTGTTTTTT.

J is TRBJ2-7 and V is TRBV6-1, with TRBD1 matching 11 bases. Unmatched junction bases numbered 10, after V lost 9 bases and J lost 6 bases. The CDR3 is made up of 14 amino acids. Germline V gene sequence: CDR1 MNHNS, CDR2 SASEGT. DNA of the CDR3: TGTGCCAGTACGATACGGACAGGGGGCAGCGAGCAGTACGTC. This codes for CASTIRTGGSEQYV.

This clonotype appeared a few times. This chain links TRBV6-2 or TRBV6-3 with TRBJ2-5; 9 positions match TRBD2. Trimming took 5 bases from V and 5 from J; bases not matched to a gene: 3. The CDR3 runs 13 residues. Germline assignment: CDR1 MNHEY and CDR2 SVGEGT. The CDR3 region has the DNA TGTGCCAGCAGTCCCGGACTAGCGGAGACCCAGTACTTC. Residues: CASSPGLAETQYF.